A single sample is the source of the 25 T cell receptor beta chains below, sequenced in a study of radiotherapy plus CTLA-4 blockade in lung cancer. Profiled with immunoSEQ multiplex PCR; TCRdb holds only in-frame clones, not every one. This sample has more than 75,000 clones, with roughly 80% found just once. This specimen was peripheral blood, taken from a patient treated with radiotherapy plus ipilimumab. The receptors originated from a human donor with non-small cell lung cancer that progressed on radiotherapy plus ipilimumab.

V usage is TRBV29-1 and J usage is TRBJ1-1; D is uncertain. V lost 3 bases and J lost 0, with 8 bases in between. The CDR3 consists of 13 residues. CDR1 is SQVTM and CDR2 is ANQGSEA in the germline V gene. CDR3 nucleotides: TGCAGCGTTGATAAGGGTATGAACACTGAAGCTTTCTTT. It yields the protein CSVDKGMNTEAFF.

This chain connects TRBV19 to TRBJ2-1; the match to TRBD2 covers 8 bases. The CDR3 runs 16 residues. Germline V lookup: CDR1 LNHDA, CDR2 SQIVND (reference sequence). V lost 4 bases, J lost 4 bases, and 9 bases stayed unmatched. The CDR3 DNA reads as TGTGCCAGTAGTACCGAAAGCGGGAGTGGGTACAATGAGCAGTTCTTC. This translates into CASSTESGSGYNEQFF.

The V and J genes are TRBV29-1 and TRBJ1-1, with a weak D call TRBD1 (6 bases). CDR1 is SQVTM and CDR2 is ANQGSEA in the germline V gene. The V and J ends lost 1 base and 5 bases respectively, with 8 bases between them. The CDR3 runs 12 residues. The DNA of the CDR3 is TGCAGCGTTGAAGTCACAGGGACTGAAGCTTTCTTT. It codes for CSVEVTGTEAFF.

This clone was found once. V usage is TRBV10-3 and J usage is TRBJ1-4; 8 nucleotides agree with TRBD1. Germline V gene lookup returns CDR1 ENHRY and CDR2 SYGVKD. This CDR3 has 14 amino acids. V gave up 2 bases and J gave up 5 bases; unmatched junction bases: 1. CDR3 nucleotide sequence: TGTGCCATCAGTGAGGGACAGGGCAATGAAAAACTGTTTTTT. Its protein product is CAISEGQGNEKLFF.

This clone has just one count. The V call is TRBV6-5, the J call TRBJ1-2; 7 bases align to TRBD1. Unmatched junction bases numbered 5, after V lost 6 bases and J lost 1 base. This CDR3 comprises 14 residues. Germline loops: CDR1 MNHEY, CDR2 SVGAGI. CDR3 loop: CASRAGTVNYGYTF. The CDR3 coding sequence is TGTGCCAGCAGAGCCGGGACAGTTAACTATGGCTACACCTTC.

Comments on this clone: The identical CDR3 is also encoded by other nucleotide sequences in the sample. The V call is TRBV27, the J call TRBJ1-2; TRBD1 might be the D (5 bases). The germline gives CDR1 MNHEY, CDR2 SMNVEV (reference sequence). With 2 bases removed from V and 5 bases from J, the gap between germline ends came to 6 bases. This CDR3 region has 12 residues. The CDR3 here is CASSLKGYGYTF. The CDR3 DNA reads as TGTGCCAGCAGTTTAAAGGGGTATGGCTACACCTTC.

The V and J genes are TRBV6-1 and TRBJ1-1; 7 nucleotides line up with TRBD1. Germline CDR1 MNHNS, CDR2 SASEGT. With 5 bases clipped from V and 1 base from J, the junction kept 4 bases outside the gene matches. The CDR3 runs to 14 residues. The CDR3 here is CASSSNRGNTEAFF. As DNA, the CDR3 is TGTGCCAGCAGTTCCAACAGGGGGAACACTGAAGCTTTCTTT.

This chain uses TRBV28 with TRBJ2-1, with unresolved D. V lost 3 bases, J lost 7 bases, and 7 bases lay in between. The germline CDR1 and CDR2 sequences are MDHEN and SYDVKM. The CDR3 covers 12 residues. As DNA, the CDR3 is TGTGCCAGCAGTTTGCGTGCAAATGAGCAGTTCTTC. It codes for CASSLRANEQFF.

V is TRBV29-1 and J is TRBJ2-5, with 16 bases lining up with TRBD2. The J segment lost 2 bases and the V segment lost 7 bases, leaving 7 bases of the junction unmatched. The CDR3 is 16 amino acids. Germline V gene data show CDR1 as SQVTM and CDR2 as ANQGSEA. The CDR3 nucleotides are TGCAGCGGGGTCCCGGGACTAGCGGGAGGGCAAGAGACCCAGTACTTC. Residues: CSGVPGLAGGQETQYF.

The chain couples TRBV14 to TRBJ2-2, with D unresolved. Per germline, CDR1 SGHDN and CDR2 FVKESK. This CDR3 is built from 14 residues. The V gene lost 4 bases and the J gene lost 0 bases, with 6 bases spanning the gap. The CDR3 coding sequence is TGTGCCAGCAGCCTTGCTCCGAACACCGGGGAGCTGTTTTTT. Its protein is CASSLAPNTGELFF.

This sequence joins TRBV6-1 and TRBJ1-2, with TRBD1 matching over 11 bases. Trimming took 10 bases from V and 2 from J; bases not matched to a gene: 6. Per the germline V gene, CDR1 is MNHNS and CDR2 is SASEGT. The CDR3 contains 14 residues. DNA of the CDR3: TGTGCCATCAGGACAGGGGGCACCAACTATGGCTACACCTTC. Residues: CAIRTGGTNYGYTF.

This clone has just a few counts. The chain has TRBV11-1 and TRBJ1-2; 7 bases align to TRBD1. V shed 4 bases, J shed 2 bases, and the junction held 10 bases outside the gene matches. Germline V gene lookup returns CDR1 SGHAT and CDR2 FQDESV (reference sequence). The CDR3 length is 16 residues. CDR3 coding DNA: TGTGCCAGCAGCTCATACAGGGGAGGGAGAAACTATGGCTACACCTTC. Its protein is CASSSYRGGRNYGYTF.

The chain joins TRBV6-1 to TRBJ2-5, with TRBD1 as a possible D gene (6 bases). The last part of the DNA fits TRBJ2-7 better; the J call may be wrong. The CDR3 covers 15 residues. Looked up from germline, CDR1 is MNHNS and CDR2 is SASEGT. Here the CDR3 reads CASPPPMGQLYEQYF. The CDR3 region has the DNA TGTGCCAGCCCTCCCCCCATGGGACAACTCTACGAGCAGTACTTC.

The V call is TRBV6-5, the J call TRBJ1-1; D possibly corresponds to TRBD1 (5 bases). Germline V gives CDR1 MNHEY, CDR2 SVGAGI. Trimming stripped 5 bases from V and 1 base from J, with 14 bases between. The CDR3 sequence is 15 residues long. In DNA form, the CDR3 reads TGTGCCAGCAGTCCGACATTGGGGGGGAACACTGAAGCTTTCTTT. As protein: CASSPTLGGNTEAFF.

The chain couples TRBV2 to TRBJ2-7, with TRBD1 matching 9 bases. This CDR3 spans 14 amino acids. Germline CDR1 SNHLY, CDR2 FYNNEI. V shed 6 bases, J shed 4 bases, and the junction held 7 bases outside the gene matches. The CDR3: CASRLDRGRYEQYF. As DNA, the CDR3 is TGTGCCAGCAGACTTGACAGGGGGAGATACGAGCAGTACTTC.

For the CDR3, the DNA is TGTGCCAGCACCTTTCAGAACACTGAAGCTTTCTTT. As protein: CASTFQNTEAFF. The J gene is TRBJ1-1, the V gene TRBV7-9; no reliable D call. The germline V gene has CDR1 SEHNR and CDR2 FQNEAQ (reference sequence). The V end lost 7 bases, the J end lost 1 base, and 7 bases lay between the germline ends. This CDR3 region has 12 residues.

The chain employs TRBV5-1 and TRBJ2-2, with a weak D call TRBD2 (5 bases). Trimming pared 1 base from V and 4 bases from J, leaving 8 bases between. In germline, CDR1 is SGHRS, CDR2 YFSETQ. The CDR3 covers 14 residues. CDR3 in DNA: TGCGCCAGCAGCTTGACGCGGGTCACCGGGGAGCTGTTTTTT. This translates into CASSLTRVTGELFF.

The chain joins TRBV5-4 to TRBJ1-2; D possibly corresponds to TRBD1 (6 bases). The CDR3 sequence is 14 residues long. V lost 6 bases and J 8 bases, leaving 20 bases between the germline ends. CDR1 SGHNT and CDR2 YYREEE come from the germline V gene (reference sequence). The CDR3 loop reads CASIHDGGGWGYTF. DNA for the CDR3: TGTGCCAGCATCCACGACGGGGGGGGCTGGGGCTACACCTTC.

The V gene is TRBV30, the J gene TRBJ2-2; tentative D call: TRBD1 (7 bases). With 4 bases removed from V and 6 bases from J, the gap between germline ends came to 12 bases. The CDR3 runs to 13 residues. Germline V CDR1 and CDR2: GTSNPN, SVGIG (reference sequence). This CDR3 is CAWMEGAAGELFF. Here the CDR3 DNA reads TGTGCCTGGATGGAGGGGGCCGCCGGGGAGCTGTTTTTT.

The genes are TRBV10-3 and TRBJ2-1, with 9 bases fitting TRBD1. V shed 2 bases, J shed 9 bases, and the junction held 5 bases outside the gene matches. This CDR3 has 14 amino acids. CDR1 ENHRY and CDR2 SYGVKD come from the germline V gene. The CDR3 spells CAISETDRGTEQFF. For the CDR3, the DNA is TGTGCCATCAGTGAGACGGACAGGGGAACTGAGCAGTTCTTC.

V is TRBV29-1 and J is TRBJ2-1; D remains unclear. CDR1 and CDR2 from the germline V gene are SQVTM and ANQGSEA. The CDR3 extends over 11 amino acids. The V and J ends lost 3 bases and 4 bases respectively, with 4 bases between them. CDR3 sequence reads: CSVDLYNEQFF. DNA of the CDR3: TGCAGCGTTGACCTGTACAATGAGCAGTTCTTC.

The gene calls are TRBV7-3 and TRBJ2-3, with 9 bases that match TRBD2. The length of the CDR3 is 17 residues. Trimming took 5 bases from V and 5 from J; bases not matched to a gene: 14. Germline V gene data show CDR1 as SGHTA and CDR2 as FQGTGA. The CDR3 protein is CASSERPSGIGGDTQYF. CDR3 sequence (DNA): TGTGCCAGCAGCGAACGACCTAGCGGGATAGGAGGAGATACGCAGTATTTT. Drawing the rest from reference TRBV7-3 and TRBJ2-3, the complete variable domain is GAGVSQTPSNKVTEKGKYVELRCDPISGHTALYWYRQSLGQGPEFLIYFQGTGAADDSGLPNDRFFAVRPEGSVSTLKIQRTERGDSAVYLCASSERPSGIGGDTQYFGPGTRLTVL.

The CDR3, as DNA: TGCAGCGTTTTCGCCGGGGAGCTGTTTTTT. This encodes CSVFAGELFF. This rearrangement joins TRBV29-1 to TRBJ2-2; D not resolved. The germline V and J ends were trimmed by 5 bases and 6 bases, with 4 bases remaining between them. Germline CDR1 SQVTM, CDR2 ANQGSEA. The CDR3 is made up of 10 amino acids.

The chain couples TRBV11-2 to TRBJ2-1; tentatively, D is TRBD2 (6 bases). Looked up from germline, CDR1 is SGHAT and CDR2 is FQNNGV. The CDR3 has 12 residues. Trimming removed 5 bases at V and 9 bases at J, with 11 bases between. The CDR3: CASSQHGSEQFF. Written as DNA, the CDR3 is TGTGCCAGCAGCCAACACGGGAGTGAGCAGTTCTTC.

The J gene is TRBJ2-1, the V gene TRBV9; D not certain. Germline loops: CDR1 SGDLS, CDR2 YYNGEE. The CDR3 runs to 15 residues. Trimming pared 2 bases from V and 1 base from J, leaving 10 bases between. The CDR3 sequence is CASSVRTESYNEQFF. The CDR3 region has the DNA TGTGCCAGCAGCGTCCGGACGGAGTCCTACAATGAGCAGTTCTTC.